This T cell receptor (beta chain) was obtained from a study of early T cells in non-severe SARS-CoV-2 infection. Study details: Unsorted whole-blood RNA was sequenced in bulk, leaving chains unpaired. Broader study findings: Matches to VDJdb favored anti-spike CD8 responses and missed private and CD4 specificities.

The germline CDR1 and CDR2 sequences are MNHNY and SVGAGI (reference sequence). V lost 7 bases, J lost 5 bases, and 20 bases lay in between. The CDR3 covers 15 residues. TCRdb recomputed calls from the 5' RACE reads with MiXCR, one row per CDR3 protein. The sample consists of about 100,000 distinct CDR3 sequences, about 13% of them appearing once. This clonotype was observed a few times. The antigen is undetermined. The sequence came from an adult who was a healthcare worker with PCR-confirmed SARS-CoV-2 infection or an uninfected control (not recorded which). Sequenced sample: whole blood. The V and J genes are TRBV6-6 and TRBJ1-1; D might be TRBD1 (5 bases). The CDR3 sequence: CASTEPGAKGTEAFF. The CDR3 DNA is TGTGCCAGCACTGAGCCTGGGGCTAAGGGGACTGAAGCTTTCTTT.